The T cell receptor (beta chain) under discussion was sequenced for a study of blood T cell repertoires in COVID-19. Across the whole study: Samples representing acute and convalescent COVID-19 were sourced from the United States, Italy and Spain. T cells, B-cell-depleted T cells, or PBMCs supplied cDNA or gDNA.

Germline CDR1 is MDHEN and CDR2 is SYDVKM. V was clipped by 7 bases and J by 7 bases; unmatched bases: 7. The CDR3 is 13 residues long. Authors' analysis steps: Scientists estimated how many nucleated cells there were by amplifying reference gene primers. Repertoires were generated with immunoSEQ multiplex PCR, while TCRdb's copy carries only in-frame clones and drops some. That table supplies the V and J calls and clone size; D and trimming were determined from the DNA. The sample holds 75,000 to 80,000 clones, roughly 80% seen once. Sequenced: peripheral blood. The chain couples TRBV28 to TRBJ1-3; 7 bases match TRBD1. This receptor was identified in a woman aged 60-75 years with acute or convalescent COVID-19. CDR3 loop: CASNDRARNTIYF. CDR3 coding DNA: TGTGCCAGCAATGACAGGGCGCGGAACACCATATATTTT.